A selection of T cell receptor beta chains follows, all from one sample in a study of regulatory T cells in long-lasting Graves disease. TCRdb reanalysed the multiplex PCR reads using MiXCR and keeps one entry per CDR3 protein. The data contain over 300,000 distinct CDR3 sequences, 15% to 18% of them singletons. The sequenced sample was peripheral blood mononuclear cells (PBMCs), obtained at new diagnosis, from a patient treated with antithyroid drugs. These receptor sequences come from a female donor with Graves disease. Both conserved end residues are part of each CDR3. The D gene is left open where the match is weak. Where a row states a size, it is once, few, many or the class of an expanded clone; other rows omit it.

cdr3_nt cdr3_aa d_call j_call clone_size v_call
TGTGCCAGCAGCCTGCTAGGACAGGGTGGGGGAGAGACCCAGTACTTC CASSLLGQGGGETQYF TRBD1 TRBJ2-5 many TRBV12-3/TRBV12-4
TGCGCCAGCAACAGAAGACAGGCACGTTTAACCCAAGAGACCCAGTACTTC CASNRRQARLTQETQYF NA TRBJ2-5 NA TRBV6-9
TGTGCCACCAGCAGAACAGGGACAGGCCGCTACGAGCAGTACTTC CATSRTGTGRYEQYF TRBD1 TRBJ2-7 once TRBV15
TGTGCCACCAGTGACCCACTAGCGGCCCTTTACAATGAGCAGTTCTTC CATSDPLAALYNEQFF TRBD2 TRBJ2-1 many TRBV24-1
TGTGCCAGCAGTTTAACCCCTCCGGGGCCGAACACCGGGGAGCTGTTTTTT CASSLTPPGPNTGELFF NA TRBJ2-2 many TRBV28
TGTGCCAGCAGTATTCGACAGGGCGGGAGGGAAAAACTGTTTTTT CASSIRQGGREKLFF TRBD1 TRBJ1-4 many TRBV12-3/TRBV12-4
TGCAGTGCTAGATATAGCGGGGGGCCGGGAGAGACCCAGTACTTC CSARYSGGPGETQYF TRBD2 TRBJ2-5 once TRBV20-1
TGTGCCAGCAGCTTACTAGCGGCCAACACCGGGGAGCTGTTTTTT CASSLLAANTGELFF TRBD2 TRBJ2-2 many TRBV5-6
TGTGCCAGCAGTGACTCCAGGGGCACAGATACGCAGTATTTT CASSDSRGTDTQYF NA TRBJ2-3 many TRBV6-2/TRBV6-3
TGTGCCAGCAGTTCAGGACAGTATAATGAAAAACTGTTTTTT CASSSGQYNEKLFF NA TRBJ1-4 few TRBV27
TGTGCCAGCAGTTTATCTTTGGGGGCTGAGGAAAAACTGTTTTTT CASSLSLGAEEKLFF NA TRBJ1-4 few TRBV27
TGTGCCAGCAACCCAGGGGGCGCGGAGACCCAGTACTTC CASNPGGAETQYF TRBD1 TRBJ2-5 many TRBV7-2
TGTGCCAGCAGCCCGGGACTAGGCATAGATACGCAGTATTTT CASSPGLGIDTQYF TRBD2 TRBJ2-3 many TRBV5-4
TGTGCCAGCAGTACCCCCGAGCGTTTCACAGATACGCAGTATTTT CASSTPERFTDTQYF NA TRBJ2-3 many TRBV28
TGCGCCAGCAGCCAAGGCGTGGCCCGACCCAGCGTGTTGATTAATGAAAAACTGTTTTTT CASSQGVARPSVLINEKLFF NA TRBJ1-4 NA TRBV4-3
TGTGCCAGCAGTTCCGCGGGTGACTATGGCTACACCTTC CASSSAGDYGYTF NA TRBJ1-2 many TRBV12-3/TRBV12-4
TGTGCCAGCAGTTACGGGAGGGACTTTCAGCCCCAGCATTTT CASSYGRDFQPQHF NA TRBJ1-5 many TRBV2
TGTGCCAGCAGCCAAGTGGACAGGGGTGACTATGGCTACACCTTC CASSQVDRGDYGYTF TRBD1 TRBJ1-2 many TRBV3-1
TGTGCCAGCAGCGTAGGCCCGGACAGGGCGTACGAGCAGTACTTC CASSVGPDRAYEQYF TRBD1 TRBJ2-7 few TRBV9
TGCGCCAGCAGCTTGGGCTCGACAGGGTATGTTGAAGCTTTCTTT CASSLGSTGYVEAFF TRBD1 TRBJ1-1 NA TRBV5-1
TGTGCCAGCAGCCAAGATCTTCTAGTGGGAGGGAGAACCGGGGAGCTGTTTTTT CASSQDLLVGGRTGELFF NA TRBJ2-2 NA TRBV3-2
TGTGCCAGCAGAGAAAGTCTTTTGGGGAACACTGAAGCTTTCTTT CASRESLLGNTEAFF NA TRBJ1-1 many TRBV27
TGTGCCAGCAGCTCACGCTGGGGGAGGGTGGAAGCTTTCTTT CASSSRWGRVEAFF NA TRBJ1-1 few TRBV5-6
TGTGCCAGCGAGACCGGGACAGGGATCGAGCAGTACTTC CASETGTGIEQYF TRBD1 TRBJ2-7 many TRBV7-8
TGTGCCAGCAGTTTCATAGCGGGGGGAGAGACCCAGTACTTC CASSFIAGGETQYF TRBD2 TRBJ2-5 many TRBV12-3/TRBV12-4
TGCGCCAGCAGCAGCCTGCTAGCGGGGGGGCAGGAGGATGAGCAGTTCTTC CASSSLLAGGQEDEQFF TRBD2 TRBJ2-1 many TRBV5-1
TGTGCCAGCAGCCTCATAGAAGGACAGACGCCCTACGAGCAGTACTTC CASSLIEGQTPYEQYF NA TRBJ2-7 NA TRBV14
TGTGCCAGCAGTCCCTGGGGCGGTGGCGATCAGCCCCAGCATTTT CASSPWGGGDQPQHF NA TRBJ1-5 many TRBV2
TGCGCCAGCAGATCTGCGGGACAGCAAATAGGGAATGAGCAGTTCTTC CASRSAGQQIGNEQFF NA TRBJ2-1 NA TRBV10-2